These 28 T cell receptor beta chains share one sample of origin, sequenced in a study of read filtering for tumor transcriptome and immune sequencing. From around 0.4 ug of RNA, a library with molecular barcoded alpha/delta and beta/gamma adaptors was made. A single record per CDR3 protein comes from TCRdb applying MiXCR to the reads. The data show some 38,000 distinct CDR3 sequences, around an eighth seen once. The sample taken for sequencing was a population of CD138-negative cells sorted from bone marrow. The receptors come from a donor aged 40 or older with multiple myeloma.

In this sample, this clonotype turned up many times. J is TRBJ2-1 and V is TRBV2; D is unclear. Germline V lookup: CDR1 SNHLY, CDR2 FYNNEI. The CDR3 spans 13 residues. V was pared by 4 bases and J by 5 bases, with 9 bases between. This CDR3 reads CASSVESNNEQFF. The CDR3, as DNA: TGTGCCAGCAGTGTGGAATCAAACAATGAGCAGTTCTTC.

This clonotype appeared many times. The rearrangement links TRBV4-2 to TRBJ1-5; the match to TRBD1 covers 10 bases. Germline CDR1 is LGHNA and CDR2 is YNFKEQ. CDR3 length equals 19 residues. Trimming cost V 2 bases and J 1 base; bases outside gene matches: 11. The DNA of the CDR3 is TGTGCCAGCAGCCAACGTTTCCCGGGACAGGGGTCGAGCAATCAGCCCCAGCATTTT. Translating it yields CASSQRFPGQGSSNQPQHF.

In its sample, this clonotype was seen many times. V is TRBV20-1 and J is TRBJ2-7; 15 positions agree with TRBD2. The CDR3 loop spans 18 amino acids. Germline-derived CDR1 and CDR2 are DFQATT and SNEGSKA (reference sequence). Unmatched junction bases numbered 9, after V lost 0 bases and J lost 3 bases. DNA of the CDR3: TGCAGTGCTAGAGATTCGGGACTAGCGGGAGGAACCAACTACGAGCAGTACTTC. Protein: CSARDSGLAGGTNYEQYF.

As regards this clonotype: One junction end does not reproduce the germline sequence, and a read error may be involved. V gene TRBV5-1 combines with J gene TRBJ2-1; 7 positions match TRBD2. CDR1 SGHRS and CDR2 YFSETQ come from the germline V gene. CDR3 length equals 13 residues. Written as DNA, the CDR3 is TGCGCCAGTAGCTGGCTAGCGGCCAATGGGCAGTTCTTC. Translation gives CASSWLAANGQFF.

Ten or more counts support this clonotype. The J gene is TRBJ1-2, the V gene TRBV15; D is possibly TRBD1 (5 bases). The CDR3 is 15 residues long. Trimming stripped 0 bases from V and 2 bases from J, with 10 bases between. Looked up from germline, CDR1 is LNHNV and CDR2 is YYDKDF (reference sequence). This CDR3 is CATSRDQSGNYGYTF. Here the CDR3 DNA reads TGTGCCACCAGCAGAGATCAATCAGGGAACTATGGCTACACCTTC.

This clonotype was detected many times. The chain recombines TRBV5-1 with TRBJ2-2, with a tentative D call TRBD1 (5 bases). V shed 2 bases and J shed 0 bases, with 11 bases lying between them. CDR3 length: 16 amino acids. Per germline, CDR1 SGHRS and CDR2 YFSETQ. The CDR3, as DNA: TGCGCCAGCAGCTTTGAAGGACATGCGAACACCGGGGAGCTGTTTTTT. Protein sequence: CASSFEGHANTGELFF.

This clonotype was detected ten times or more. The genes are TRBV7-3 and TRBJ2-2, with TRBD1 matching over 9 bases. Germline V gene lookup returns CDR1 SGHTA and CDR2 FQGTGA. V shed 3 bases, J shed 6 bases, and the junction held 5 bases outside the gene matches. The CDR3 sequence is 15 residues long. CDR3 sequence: CASSFGQGIPGELFF. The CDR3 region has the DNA TGTGCCAGCAGCTTCGGACAGGGGATACCCGGGGAGCTGTTTTTT.

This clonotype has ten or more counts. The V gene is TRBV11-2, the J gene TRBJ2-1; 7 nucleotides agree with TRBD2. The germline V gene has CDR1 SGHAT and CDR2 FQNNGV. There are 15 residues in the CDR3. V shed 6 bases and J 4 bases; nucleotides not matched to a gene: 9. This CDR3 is CASRSQRDQYNEQFF. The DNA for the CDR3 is TGTGCCAGCAGGTCCCAGCGGGACCAATACAATGAGCAGTTCTTC.

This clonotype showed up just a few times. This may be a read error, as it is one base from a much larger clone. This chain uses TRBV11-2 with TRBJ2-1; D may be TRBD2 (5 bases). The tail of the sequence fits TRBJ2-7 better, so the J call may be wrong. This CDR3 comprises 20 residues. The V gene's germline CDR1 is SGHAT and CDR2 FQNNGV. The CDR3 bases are TGTGCCAGCAGCTTAAGCTGGGTTAAGGCCTACGGAACGGGATACGACGAGCAGTACTTC. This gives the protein CASSLSWVKAYGTGYDEQYF.

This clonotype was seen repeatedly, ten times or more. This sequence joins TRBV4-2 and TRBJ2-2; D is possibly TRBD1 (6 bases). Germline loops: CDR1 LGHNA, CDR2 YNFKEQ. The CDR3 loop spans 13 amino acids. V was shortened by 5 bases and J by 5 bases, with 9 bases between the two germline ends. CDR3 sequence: CASSARGTGELFF. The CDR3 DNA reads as TGTGCCAGCAGCGCAAGGGGGACCGGGGAGCTGTTTTTT.

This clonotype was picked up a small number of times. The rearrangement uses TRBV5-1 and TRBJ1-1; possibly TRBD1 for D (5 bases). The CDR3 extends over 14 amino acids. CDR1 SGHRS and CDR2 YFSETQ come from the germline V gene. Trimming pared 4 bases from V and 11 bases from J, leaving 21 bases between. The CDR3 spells CASSLDGGVRDAFF. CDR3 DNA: TGCGCCAGCAGCCTCGACGGAGGGGTCCGTGACGCTTTCTTT.

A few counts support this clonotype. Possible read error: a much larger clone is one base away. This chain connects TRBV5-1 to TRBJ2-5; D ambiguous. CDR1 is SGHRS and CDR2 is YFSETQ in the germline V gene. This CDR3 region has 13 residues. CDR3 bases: TGCGCCAGCAGCTTAACAGATCAAGAGTCCCAGTACTTC. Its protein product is CASSLTDQESQYF.

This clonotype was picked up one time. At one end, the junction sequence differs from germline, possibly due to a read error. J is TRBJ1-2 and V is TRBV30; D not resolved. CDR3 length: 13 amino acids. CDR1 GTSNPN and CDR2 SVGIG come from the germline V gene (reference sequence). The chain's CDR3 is CTWSTRVSDGYTF. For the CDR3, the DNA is TGTACCTGGAGTACTAGGGTGTCGGATGGCTACACCTTC. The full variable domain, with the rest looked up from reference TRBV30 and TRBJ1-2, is SQTIHQWPATLVQPVGSPLSLECTVEGTSNPNLYWYRQAAGRGLQLLFYSVGIGQISSEVPQNLSASRPQDRQFILSSKKLLLSDSGFYLCTWSTRVSDGYTFGSGTRLTVV.

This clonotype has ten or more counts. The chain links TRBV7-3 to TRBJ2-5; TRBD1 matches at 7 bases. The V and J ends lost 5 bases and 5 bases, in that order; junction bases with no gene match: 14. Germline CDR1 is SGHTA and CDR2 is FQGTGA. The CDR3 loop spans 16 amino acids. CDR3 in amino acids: CASSLGTAKGSETQYF. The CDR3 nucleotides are TGTGCCAGCAGCCTGGGGACAGCCAAAGGTTCGGAGACCCAGTACTTC.

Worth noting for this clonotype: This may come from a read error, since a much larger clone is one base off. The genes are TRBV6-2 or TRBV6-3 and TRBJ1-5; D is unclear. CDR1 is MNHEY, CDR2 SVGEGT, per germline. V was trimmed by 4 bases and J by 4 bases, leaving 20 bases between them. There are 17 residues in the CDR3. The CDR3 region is CASSFSGFRGSNQPQHF. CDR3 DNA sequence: TGTGCCAGCAGTTTCTCGGGTTTCCGGGGATCAAATCAGCCCCAGCATTTT.

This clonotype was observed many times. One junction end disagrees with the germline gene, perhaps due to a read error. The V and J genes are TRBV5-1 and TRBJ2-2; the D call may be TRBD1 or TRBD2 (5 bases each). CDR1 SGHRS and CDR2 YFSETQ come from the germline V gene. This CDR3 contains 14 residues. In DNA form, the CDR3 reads TGCGCCAGCAGCTCCACAGGAACCACCGGGGAGCCGTTTTTT. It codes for CASSSTGTTGEPFF.

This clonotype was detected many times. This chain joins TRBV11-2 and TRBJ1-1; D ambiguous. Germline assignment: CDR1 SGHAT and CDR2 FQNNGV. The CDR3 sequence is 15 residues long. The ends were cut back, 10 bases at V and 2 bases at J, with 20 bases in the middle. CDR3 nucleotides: TGTGCCACCCGCCGATGGGCGAATTTCAACACTGAAGCTTTCTTT. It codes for CATRRWANFNTEAFF.

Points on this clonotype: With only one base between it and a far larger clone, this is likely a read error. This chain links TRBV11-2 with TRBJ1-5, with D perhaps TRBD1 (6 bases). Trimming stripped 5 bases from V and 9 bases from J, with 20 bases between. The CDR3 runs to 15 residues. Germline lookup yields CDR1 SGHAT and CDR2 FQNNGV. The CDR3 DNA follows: TGTGCCAGCAGCCCTACCGGGACAAGTTATCGGCCCCAGCATTTT. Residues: CASSPTGTSYRPQHF.

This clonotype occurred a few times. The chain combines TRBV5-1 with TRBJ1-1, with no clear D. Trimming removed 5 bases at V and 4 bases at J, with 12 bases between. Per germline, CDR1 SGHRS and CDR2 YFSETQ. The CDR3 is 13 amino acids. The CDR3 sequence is CASREDRVTEAFF. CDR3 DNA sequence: TGCGCCAGCAGGGAGGATCGGGTCACTGAAGCTTTCTTT.

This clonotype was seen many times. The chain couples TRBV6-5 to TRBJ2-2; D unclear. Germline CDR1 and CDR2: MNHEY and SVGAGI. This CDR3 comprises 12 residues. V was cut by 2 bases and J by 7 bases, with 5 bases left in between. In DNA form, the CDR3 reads TGTGCCAGCAGTTACGATTTCGGGGAGCTGTTTTTT. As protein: CASSYDFGELFF.

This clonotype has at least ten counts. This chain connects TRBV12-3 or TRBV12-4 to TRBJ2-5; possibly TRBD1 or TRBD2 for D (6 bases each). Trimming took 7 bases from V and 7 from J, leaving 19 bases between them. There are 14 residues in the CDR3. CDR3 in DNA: TGTGCCAGCACCCGGGTAGGGGGGCAGGGGACCCAGTACTTC. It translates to CASTRVGGQGTQYF.

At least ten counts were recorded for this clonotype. The CDR3 loop is CASTQREYQPQHF. DNA for the CDR3: TGTGCCAGTACCCAGAGGGAGTATCAGCCCCAGCATTTT. The J gene is TRBJ1-5, the V gene TRBV19, with D hard to call. Germline lookup yields CDR1 LNHDA and CDR2 SQIVND (reference sequence). Trimming shortened V by 7 bases and J by 5 bases, and 12 bases separated the two germline ends. The CDR3 is 13 amino acids.

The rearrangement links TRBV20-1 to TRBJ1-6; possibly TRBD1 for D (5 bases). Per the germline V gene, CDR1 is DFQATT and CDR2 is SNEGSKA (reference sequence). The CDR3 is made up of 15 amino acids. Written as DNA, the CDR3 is TGCGTTGCTCTCGAGGACTCCCGGGGGAATTCACCCCTCCACTTT. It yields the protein CVALEDSRGNSPLHF.

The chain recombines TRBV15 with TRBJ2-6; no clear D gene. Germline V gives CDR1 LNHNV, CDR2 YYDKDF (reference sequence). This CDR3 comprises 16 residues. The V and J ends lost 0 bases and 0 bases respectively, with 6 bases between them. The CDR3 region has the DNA TGTGCCACCAGCAGAGATACCAACTCTGGGGCCAACGTCCTGACTTTC. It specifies CATSRDTNSGANVLTF. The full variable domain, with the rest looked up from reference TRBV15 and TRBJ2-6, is DAMVIQNPRYQVTQFGKPVTLSCSQTLNHNVMYWYQQKSSQAPKLLFHYYDKDFNNEADTPDNFQSRRPNTSFCFLDIRSPGLGDTAMYLCATSRDTNSGANVLTFGAGSRLTVL.

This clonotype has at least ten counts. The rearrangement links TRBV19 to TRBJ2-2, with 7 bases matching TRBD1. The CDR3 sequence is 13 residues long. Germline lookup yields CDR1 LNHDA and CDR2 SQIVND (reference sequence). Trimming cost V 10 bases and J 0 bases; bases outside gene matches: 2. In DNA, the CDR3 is TGTGCCATCCAGGGGGCGAACACCGGGGAGCTGTTTTTT. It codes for CAIQGANTGELFF.

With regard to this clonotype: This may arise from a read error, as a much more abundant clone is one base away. CDR3 coding DNA: TGCGCCAGCAGCTCCAGAGACAGGGCTGAAGCTTTCTTT. Translating gives CASSSRDRAEAFF. V gene TRBV4-1 combines with J gene TRBJ1-1; TRBD1 aligns across 7 bases. The V and J ends lost 5 bases and 6 bases, in that order; junction bases with no gene match: 6. Per germline, CDR1 MGHRA and CDR2 YSYEKL. CDR3 length: 13 residues.

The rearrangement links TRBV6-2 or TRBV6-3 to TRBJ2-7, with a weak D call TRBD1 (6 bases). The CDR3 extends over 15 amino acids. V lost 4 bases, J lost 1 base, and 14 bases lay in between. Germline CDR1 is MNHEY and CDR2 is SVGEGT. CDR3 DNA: TGTGCCAGCAGTTCTCGCCGGGACATTTCCTACGAGCAGTACTTC. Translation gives CASSSRRDISYEQYF.

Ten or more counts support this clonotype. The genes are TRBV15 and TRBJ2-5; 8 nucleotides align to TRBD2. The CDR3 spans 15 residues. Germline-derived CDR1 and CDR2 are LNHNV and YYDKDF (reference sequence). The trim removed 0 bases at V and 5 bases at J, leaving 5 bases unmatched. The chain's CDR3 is CATSRDGLAGETQYF. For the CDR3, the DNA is TGTGCCACCAGCAGAGATGGGCTAGCGGGTGAGACCCAGTACTTC. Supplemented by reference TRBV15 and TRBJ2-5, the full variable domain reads DAMVIQNPRYQVTQFGKPVTLSCSQTLNHNVMYWYQQKSSQAPKLLFHYYDKDFNNEADTPDNFQSRRPNTSFCFLDIRSPGLGDTAMYLCATSRDGLAGETQYFGPGTRLLVL.